What follows describes a single T cell receptor beta chain. The antigen this receptor binds is unknown. One base away there is no much larger clone; base qualities are not given. The TCR beta CDR3 regions were amplified from RNA transcripts. The first round of RT-PCR for the TCR CDR3 was performed with the HTBI primer set and the Qiagen OneStep RT-PCR kit. The libraries were constructed in a second round of multiplex PCR and then size-selected and purified. The libraries were sequenced on an Illumina HiSeq2000 using paired-end 100 bp reads. Per the original workflow: SOAPnuke was used to process the raw data, throwing out any read that contained adapters or uncalled bases, had a mean Phred below 15, or lacked an exact constant-primer or identifier match. High-quality paired reads were merged with COPE v1.2.5, and unique nucleotide sequences were defined as clonotypes. MiTCR v1.1 was used to align the clonotypes against IMGT TRBV, TRBD and TRBJ reference segments. Only V-J combinations with frequency above 0.0001, covering 99% to 99.2% of repertoires, were analysed. A TCS score was defined as the ratio between F50 (clonal expansion) and ExV (chaos), using BLOSUM62-based TCRdist between CDR3 peptides within each V-J. Welch's t-statistics and random forest reduced fewer than 600 V-J features to roughly 13, which were used in a naive Bayes classifier (R e1071). The similarity between thyroid and blood repertoires was quantified using the Morisita-Horn index. TCRdb reanalyzed the raw reads on its own, using fastp at Q25 for trimming and MiXCR for clone calling, and kept in-frame beta chains. CDR3 protein sequences are deduplicated, and each keeps its most common genes and DNA. For this entry, the V and J calls and clone size follow TCRdb and not the study's own pipeline. Counted in this sample were 500,000 to 600,000 distinct CDR3 sequences; 40% to 50% of them appeared once. Around 44% of the sample is taken by the ten largest.

Patients with uncontrolled infections, other autoimmune diseases, pregnancy or lactation were excluded. Diagnoses were established on the basis of clinical symptoms, serum thyroxine and TRAb, thyroid ultrasound, and orbital computed tomography. Trizol reagent was used to extract total RNA, and RNA quality was then checked on an Agilent 2100 Bioanalyzer. This sample was taken from a study of T cells in Graves' hyperthyroidism and ophthalmopathy (dated by TCRdb to between 2017 and 2020). As for the study more broadly: A discovery cohort of around 100 patients, 43 with Graves' ophthalmopathy and roughly 59 with stable Graves' hyperthyroidism, was used to find distinguishing TCR V-J signatures. Whether ophthalmopathy could be predicted prospectively was tested in an independent validation cohort made up of 18 to 20 hyperthyroidism patients plus 17 patients who later progressed to ophthalmopathy. The approximately 100 discovery patients were divided at random into training and test sets in a 7:3 ratio. In roughly six Graves' hyperthyroidism patients, the study also compared T-cell repertoires from thyroid tissue with T-cell repertoires from blood. Once sampling was done, hyperthyroidism patients were given methimazole at a starting dose of 30 mg daily, whereas ophthalmopathy patients were given high-dose intravenous methylprednisolone. According to the paper, TCR Vbeta CDR3 sequencing was carried out on some 140 peripheral blood samples, which came from over 40 ophthalmopathy, some 73 hyperthyroidism and roughly 17 progressor patients. General conclusions and limits of the study: Sample size was not statistically predetermined, and investigators were not blinded to group allocation. Most expanded thyroid clonotypes (frequency above 0.001) were also detected in blood, suggesting blood repertoires may reflect thyroid immune responses. During validation, the model predicted progression to ophthalmopathy a median of about 6.3 months ahead of onset, with almost 71% sensitivity and about 75% specificity. In cross-validation, a model built on a 13 V-J signature told ophthalmopathy apart from stable hyperthyroidism with 87.88% sensitivity and approximately 81% specificity, and in testing the same model reached 80%/75%.

The CDR3 has 15 amino acids, counting the end cysteine and phenylalanine. CDR3 DNA only is kept here, 45 bases in frame from base 1. The germline ends are 16 bases apart after V is trimmed by 5 bases and J by 5 bases. Sequenced material: peripheral blood or thyroid tissue (not recorded which). This TCR was sampled from an adult woman with Graves' disease, either hyperthyroidism or ophthalmopathy (not recorded which). The chain uses TRBV12-3 or TRBV12-4 and TRBJ1-5; a tentative D call is TRBD1 (5 bases match). The CDR3 region has the sequence CASSPRATGDQPQHF. The DNA reads TGTGCCAGCAGTCCAAGGGCTACAGGCGATCAGCCCCAGCATTTT.